Following are 21 T cell receptor beta chains from one sample sequenced in a study of blood T cell repertoires in COVID-19. Some clones are missing from TCRdb's copy, which holds only in-frame ones; the method was immunoSEQ multiplex PCR. The profile shows about 50,000 clones, less than 90% of them singletons. The sample taken for sequencing was peripheral blood. These receptors all come from a human donor with active COVID-19. The donor label of this sample is uncertain.

The genes are TRBV6-6 and TRBJ2-7, with 8 bases aligning to TRBD2. CDR1 MNHNY and CDR2 SVGAGI come from the germline V gene (reference sequence). The CDR3 length is 15 residues. V gave up 0 bases and J gave up 2 bases; unmatched junction bases: 3. As DNA, the CDR3 is TGTGCCAGCAGTTACTCTAGCGGGGAAGCCTACGAGCAGTACTTC. Its protein is CASSYSSGEAYEQYF.

The V gene is TRBV7-2, the J gene TRBJ1-1; a weak D match, TRBD1 (5 bases). The CDR3 consists of 17 residues. CDR1 SGHTA and CDR2 FQGNSA come from the germline V gene. V was trimmed by 3 bases and J by 2 bases, leaving 19 bases between them. CDR3 sequence: CASSLGPGAGGNTEAFF. CDR3 nucleotide sequence: TGTGCCAGCAGCTTGGGCCCCGGGGCGGGGGGTAACACTGAAGCTTTCTTT.

The rearrangement joins TRBV18 to TRBJ1-5, with D possibly TRBD1 on 6 matching bases. Trimming left V 6 bases short and J 0 bases short, with 12 bases between. CDR1 and CDR2 from the germline V gene are KGHSH and LQKENI. The length of the CDR3 is 15 residues. The CDR3 is CASSKQGNSNQPQHF. CDR3 DNA: TGTGCCAGCTCCAAACAGGGAAATAGCAATCAGCCCCAGCATTTT.

This rearrangement joins TRBV5-6 to TRBJ2-1; 8 bases fit TRBD2. The V gene end was trimmed by 4 bases and the J gene end by 5 bases; junction bases not matched to a gene: 8. The CDR3 runs 15 residues. Germline values: CDR1 SGHDT, CDR2 YYEEEE. The CDR3 region is CASSKTGLDNNEQFF. The CDR3 DNA follows: TGTGCCAGCAGCAAGACGGGACTAGATAACAATGAGCAGTTCTTC. Full variable domain (rest looked up from reference TRBV5-6 and TRBJ2-1): DAGVTQSPTHLIKTRGQQVTLRCSPKSGHDTVSWYQQALGQGPQFIFQYYEEEERQRGNFPDRFSGHQFPNYSSELNVNALLLGDSALYLCASSKTGLDNNEQFFGPGTRLTVL.

The rearrangement links TRBV5-4 to TRBJ2-1, with a tentative D call TRBD1 (7 bases). From germline, CDR1 is SGHNT and CDR2 YYREEE (reference sequence). V was cut by 1 base and J by 6 bases, with 8 bases left in between. This CDR3 contains 13 residues. DNA of the CDR3: TGTGCCAGCAGCTTGCAGGGGGGCAATGAGCAGTTCTTC. This encodes CASSLQGGNEQFF.

This clone was seen only once. This chain uses TRBV3-1 (or the pseudogene TRBV3-2) with TRBJ1-3; no firm D call. Trimming pared 4 bases from V and 4 bases from J, leaving 20 bases between. Germline-derived CDR1 and CDR2 are LGHDT and YNNKEL (reference sequence). The CDR3 runs to 17 residues. DNA for the CDR3: TGTGCCAGCAGCCCAGGCGGACTCAAACTCAGCGGAAACACCATATATTTT. It encodes CASSPGGLKLSGNTIYF.

The J gene is TRBJ1-6, the V gene TRBV14; a possible D gene is TRBD1 (5 bases). This CDR3 has 15 amino acids. In germline, CDR1 is SGHDN, CDR2 FVKESK. Trimming shortened V by 3 bases and J by 10 bases, and 16 bases separated the two germline ends. The CDR3 loop reads CASSHSGAVASPLHF. The CDR3 DNA follows: TGTGCCAGCAGCCATTCTGGGGCGGTGGCATCACCCCTCCACTTT.

The chain couples TRBV6-6 to TRBJ2-3, with TRBD2 matching 7 bases. CDR1 MNHNY and CDR2 SVGAGI come from the germline V gene (reference sequence). Trimming cost V 10 bases and J 2 bases; bases outside gene matches: 9. The CDR3 loop spans 14 amino acids. The CDR3 region has the DNA TGTGCCACCCGGAGGGAGGGGAACACAGATACGCAGTATTTT. Translated, it gives CATRREGNTDTQYF.

The CDR3 DNA reads TGCGCCAGCGGGGGAGAACCAGCGGGGACCTCTGGGGCCAACGTCCTGACTTTC. It encodes CASGGEPAGTSGANVLTF. The J gene is TRBJ2-6, the V gene TRBV5-1, with 7 bases matching TRBD2. The CDR3 runs 18 residues. The J segment lost 0 bases and the V segment lost 7 bases, leaving 13 bases of the junction unmatched. Per germline, CDR1 SGHRS and CDR2 YFSETQ.

This chain connects TRBV21-1 to TRBJ2-7; the table's D gene call, TRBD2, was not cross checked with the DNA. TRBV21-1 is termed a pseudogene. The CDR3 runs to 13 residues. CDR3 sequence: CASGEVDRKEQYF. In nucleotides, the CDR3 is TGTGCCAGCGGGGAGGTGGATCGGAAAGAGCAGTACTTC.

This chain connects TRBV5-1 to TRBJ1-1; maybe TRBD1 (5 bases). V lost 0 bases, J lost 1 base, and 16 bases lay in between. In germline, CDR1 is SGHRS, CDR2 YFSETQ. This CDR3 is 17 amino acids long. The CDR3 coding sequence is TGCGCCAGCAGCTTGGGTTCGGACATCATAAGGAACACTGAAGCTTTCTTT. Translating gives CASSLGSDIIRNTEAFF.

The chain uses TRBV9 and TRBJ1-1; possible D gene TRBD1, 6 bases. The CDR3 totals 17 residues. Germline V lookup: CDR1 SGDLS, CDR2 YYNGEE. Trimming shortened V by 4 bases and J by 0 bases, and 19 bases separated the two germline ends. The CDR3 loop is CASSHHGGAAMNTEAFF. The CDR3 DNA is TGTGCCAGCAGCCATCACGGGGGGGCCGCTATGAACACTGAAGCTTTCTTT.

V gene TRBV7-2 combines with J gene TRBJ1-6; D is undetermined. Deletions cut 1 base from V and 8 bases from J, with 12 bases between. Germline V lookup: CDR1 SGHTA, CDR2 FQGNSA. The CDR3 extends over 15 amino acids. The CDR3 DNA reads as TGTGCCAGCAGCTTAGGCGGAGGTTTGGATTCACCCCTCCACTTT. It codes for CASSLGGGLDSPLHF.

The rearrangement joins TRBV5-8 to TRBJ1-5; D is possibly TRBD1 (6 bases). This CDR3 has 15 residues. Germline lookup yields CDR1 SGHTS and CDR2 YDEGEE. Between the trimmed V and J ends, which lost 4 bases and 3 bases, there was a span of 14 bases. CDR3 DNA: TGTGCCAGCAGCCTCGGACAGAAAGTCAATCAGCCCCAGCATTTT. Its translation is CASSLGQKVNQPQHF.

The rearrangement uses TRBV14 and TRBJ2-3; no definite D call. Germline V gene data show CDR1 as SGHDN and CDR2 as FVKESK. This CDR3 spans 13 amino acids. Trimming shortened V by 4 bases and J by 5 bases, and 10 bases separated the two germline ends. In nucleotides, the CDR3 is TGTGCCAGCAGCCCCATAGTGAAAGATACGCAGTATTTT. It specifies CASSPIVKDTQYF.

The chain carries TRBV6-1 and TRBJ2-7, with 9 positions matching TRBD2. Trimming removed 0 bases from V and 6 bases from J; junction bases left unmatched: 9. The germline V gene has CDR1 MNHNS and CDR2 SASEGT. This CDR3 region has 16 residues. CDR3 protein: CASSEAVSSGGFEQYF. CDR3 nucleotides: TGTGCCAGCAGTGAAGCGGTGTCAAGCGGGGGGTTCGAGCAGTACTTC.

Only one count was recorded for this clone. Other DNA sequences in the sample encode the same CDR3. V gene TRBV3-1 (or the pseudogene TRBV3-2) combines with J gene TRBJ2-7, with a weak D call TRBD1 (6 bases). This CDR3 region has 11 residues. Trimming took 6 bases from V and 4 from J, leaving 7 bases between them. The V gene's germline CDR1 is LGHDT and CDR2 YNNKEL (reference sequence). CDR3 amino acids: CASRGAYEQYF. CDR3 sequence (DNA): TGTGCCAGCAGGGGGGCTTACGAGCAGTACTTC.

The chain couples TRBV5-4 to TRBJ2-3, with D possibly being TRBD2 (7 bases). The CDR3 is 16 amino acids. V gave up 2 bases and J gave up 3 bases, with 16 bases separating them. CDR1 is SGHNT, CDR2 YYREEE, per germline (reference sequence). CDR3 DNA: TGTGCCAGCAGCTTCGATGGGGGGGCCGGGACAGATACGCAGTATTTT. Its protein is CASSFDGGAGTDTQYF. Full variable domain (outside the CDR3, taken from reference TRBV5-4 and TRBJ2-3): ETGVTQSPTHLIKTRGQQVTLRCSSQSGHNTVSWYQQALGQGPQFIFQYYREEENGRGNFPPRFSGLQFPNYSSELNVNALELDDSALYLCASSFDGGAGTDTQYFGPGTRLTVL.

The chain recombines TRBV5-4 with TRBJ2-5; 7 bases are a match to TRBD2. Germline values: CDR1 SGHNT, CDR2 YYREEE (reference sequence). Trimming took 3 bases from V and 5 from J; bases not matched to a gene: 13. The CDR3 totals 16 residues. This CDR3 is CASSWRTSAIGETQYF. CDR3 DNA sequence: TGTGCCAGCAGCTGGAGAACTAGCGCCATAGGGGAGACCCAGTACTTC.

The rearrangement uses TRBV7-9 and TRBJ1-2; the match to TRBD1 covers 11 bases. Unmatched junction bases numbered 9, after V lost 1 base and J lost 8 bases. Germline V gene sequence: CDR1 SEHNR, CDR2 FQNEAQ (reference sequence). CDR3 length equals 16 residues. The CDR3 region has the DNA TGTGCCAGCAGCTTAGACGGGACAGGGGGACGTAGGGGCTACACCTTC. Translating gives CASSLDGTGGRRGYTF.

The genes are TRBV10-3 and TRBJ1-1; the D gene is possibly TRBD1 (5 bases). Per germline, CDR1 ENHRY and CDR2 SYGVKD. The CDR3 is 15 residues long. V was shortened by 2 bases and J by 5 bases, with 15 bases between the two germline ends. In DNA, the CDR3 is TGTGCCATCAGTGAGGGTAGGGGTTTTCAGACTGAAGCTTTCTTT. Encoded protein: CAISEGRGFQTEAFF.